The entry that follows covers one T cell receptor (beta chain) sequence. Its antigen is as yet unknown. The data were taken from a study of shared clonotypes between healthy human individuals. General study results and limits: Sample collection involved blood only; tissue repertoires are likely different.

Genomic DNA (from each subset) was split evenly across several immunoSEQ plates. Per the study methods: Sequence data from immunoSEQ were junction-only and lacked quality scores; consequently, filtering differed. Profiling relied on immunoSEQ multiplex PCR, and the TCRdb table lists in-frame clones only, not all of them. Clonal size and the V and J genes are those of that table, whereas D and trimming came from the DNA. The sample holds some 530,000 clones, approximately 80% seen once. The CDR3 runs 14 residues. Trimming cost V 0 bases and J 2 bases, with 10 bases left between them. Germline V gives CDR1 GTSNPN, CDR2 SVGIG (reference sequence).

The clonotype originates from a woman aged 40-49 years in good health. Some clones in this sample may be carry-over from other donors' samples. Sequenced input: PBMCs. This chain uses TRBV30 with TRBJ2-5; D is undetermined. Here the CDR3 reads CAWSVGLEQETQYF. The CDR3 nucleotides read TGTGCCTGGAGTGTAGGGCTAGAACAAGAGACCCAGTACTTC.